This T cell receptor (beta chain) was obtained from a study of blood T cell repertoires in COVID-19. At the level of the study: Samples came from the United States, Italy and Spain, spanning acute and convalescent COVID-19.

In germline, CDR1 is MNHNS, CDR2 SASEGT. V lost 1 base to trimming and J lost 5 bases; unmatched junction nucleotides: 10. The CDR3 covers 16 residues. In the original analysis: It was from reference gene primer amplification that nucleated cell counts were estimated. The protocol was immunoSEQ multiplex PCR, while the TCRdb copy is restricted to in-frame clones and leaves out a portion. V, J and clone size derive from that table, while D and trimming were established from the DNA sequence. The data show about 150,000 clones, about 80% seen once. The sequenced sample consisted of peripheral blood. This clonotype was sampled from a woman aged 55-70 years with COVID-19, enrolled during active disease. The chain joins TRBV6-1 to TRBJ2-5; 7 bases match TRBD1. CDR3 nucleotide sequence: TGTGCCAGCAGTGAAGTGGGACAGTCCCCCAGGGAGACCCAGTACTTC. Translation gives CASSEVGQSPRETQYF.